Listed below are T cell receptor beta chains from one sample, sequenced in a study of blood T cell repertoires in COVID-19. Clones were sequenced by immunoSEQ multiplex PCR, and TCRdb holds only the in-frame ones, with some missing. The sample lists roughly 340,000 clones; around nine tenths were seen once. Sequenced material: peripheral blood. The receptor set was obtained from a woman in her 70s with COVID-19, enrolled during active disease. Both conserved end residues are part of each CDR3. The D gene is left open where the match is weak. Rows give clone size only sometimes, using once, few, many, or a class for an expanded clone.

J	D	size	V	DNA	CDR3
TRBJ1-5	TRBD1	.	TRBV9	TGTGCCAGCAGCGTAGAAGGGGGCGCGGGTCAGCCCCAGCATTTT	CASSVEGGAGQPQHF
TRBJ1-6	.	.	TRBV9	TGTGCCAGCAGCGTAGGGACAGCGGGATCACCCCTCCACTTT	CASSVGTAGSPLHF
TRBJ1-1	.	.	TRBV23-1	TGCGCCAGCAGTCAAATTGGGGGCGTGAACACTGAAGCTTTCTTT	CASSQIGGVNTEAFF
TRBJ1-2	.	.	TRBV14	TGTGCCAGCAGCCATCGGGGATCGCCGGGACACGCTAACTATGGCTACACCTTC	CASSHRGSPGHANYGYTF
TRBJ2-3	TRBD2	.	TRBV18	TGTGCCAGCTCCCGCGTAGCTAGCGGGGGTGACACAGATACGCAGTATTTT	CASSRVASGGDTDTQYF
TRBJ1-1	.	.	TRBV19	TGTGCCAGTAGTATTCAAGGGCAGGGGAACACTGAAGCTTTCTTT	CASSIQGQGNTEAFF
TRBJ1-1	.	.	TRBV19	TGTGCCAGTAGTATAAGAGGAGGGGCCACTGAAGCTTTCTTT	CASSIRGGATEAFF
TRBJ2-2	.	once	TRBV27	TGTGCCAGCAGGTCCGGTCAGGGGAACACCGGGGAGCTGTTTTTT	CASRSGQGNTGELFF
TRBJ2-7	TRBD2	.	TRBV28	TGTGCCAGCAGTTTTCCGTGGGGGGGACCCTACGAGCAGTACTTC	CASSFPWGGPYEQYF
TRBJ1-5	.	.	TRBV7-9	TGTGCCAGCAGCTTGGGGGGTGAGGGTATGAATCAGCCCCAGCATTTT	CASSLGGEGMNQPQHF
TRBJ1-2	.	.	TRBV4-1	TGCGCCAGCAGCCCACCACGGACTCTATATGGCTACACCTTC	CASSPPRTLYGYTF
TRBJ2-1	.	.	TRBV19	TGTGCCAGTAGTTTGGGACTCTACAATGAGCAGTTCTTC	CASSLGLYNEQFF
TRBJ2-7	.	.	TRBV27	TGTGCCAGCAGTTCGACAGGTCTAAGCTCCTACGAGCAGTACTTC	CASSSTGLSSYEQYF
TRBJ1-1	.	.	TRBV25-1	TGTGCCAGCAGTGAAACTTTTGAAGCTTTCTTT	CASSETFEAFF
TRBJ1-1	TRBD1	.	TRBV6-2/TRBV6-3	TGTGCCAGCAGTCTGACAGGGTGGAACACTGAAGCTTTCTTT	CASSLTGWNTEAFF
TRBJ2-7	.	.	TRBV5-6	TGTGCCAGCAGCTTGGAGGGGAGGAGCTCCTACGAGCAGTACTTC	CASSLEGRSSYEQYF
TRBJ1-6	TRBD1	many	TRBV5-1	TGCGCCAGCAGCTTACAGGGGGAGAATTCACCCCTCCACTTT	CASSLQGENSPLHF
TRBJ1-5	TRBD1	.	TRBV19	TGTGCCAGTAGTATGACAGGGGATAACAATCAGCCCCAGCATTTT	CASSMTGDNNQPQHF
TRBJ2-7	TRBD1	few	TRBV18	TGTGCCAGCTCGCCAACTGGGACAGGGGGCCTCGAGCAGTACTTC	CASSPTGTGGLEQYF
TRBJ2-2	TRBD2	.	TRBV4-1	TGCGCCAGCAGCCAAGCGAGGGTAGCGGGGGCCAACACCGGGGAGCTGTTTTTT	CASSQARVAGANTGELFF
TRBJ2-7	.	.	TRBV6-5	TGTGCCAGCAGTTATGACTGGAGTGGATCCTACGAGCAGTACTTC	CASSYDWSGSYEQYF
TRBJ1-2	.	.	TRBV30	TGTGCCTGGTTCAGGCCTCTATCTGGCTACACCTTC	CAWFRPLSGYTF
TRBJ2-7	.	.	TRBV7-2	TGTGCCAGCAGCCTCGGGAAGGGAGCTTACGAGCAGTACTTC	CASSLGKGAYEQYF
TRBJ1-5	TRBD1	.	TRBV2	TGTGCCAGCAGTGACGCAGGGGGCGGCCAGCCCCAGCATTTT	CASSDAGGGQPQHF
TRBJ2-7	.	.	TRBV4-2	TGTGCCAGCAGCCAAGAGCTAGTAGTCCCCTACGAGCAGTACTTC	CASSQELVVPYEQYF
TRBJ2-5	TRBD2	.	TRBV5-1	TGCGCCAGCAGCTTGGAAGCGGGGGGAGGAGAGACCCAGTACTTC	CASSLEAGGGETQYF
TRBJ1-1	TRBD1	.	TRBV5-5	TGTGCCAGCAGTGGACAGGGGGCTGAGAACACTGAAGCTTTCTTT	CASSGQGAENTEAFF
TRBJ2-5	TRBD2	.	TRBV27	TGTGCCAGCAGTTACCCCCCTGGGACTAGCCAAGAGACCCAGTACTTC	CASSYPPGTSQETQYF
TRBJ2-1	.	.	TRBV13	TGTGCCAGCAGCTCCTTACCGGGGGGACATAGTGACCGCTCCTACAATGAGCAGTTCTTC	CASSSLPGGHSDRSYNEQFF
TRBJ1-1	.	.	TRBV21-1	TGTGCCAGCAGCAAAGCGCGCGAGAACACTGAAGCTTTCTTT	CASSKARENTEAFF
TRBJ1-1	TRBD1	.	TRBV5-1	TGCGCCAGCACCGGAACAGGGGGCACTGAAGCTTTCTTT	CASTGTGGTEAFF
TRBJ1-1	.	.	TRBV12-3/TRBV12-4	TGTGCCAGCAGTTCGGGGATGGGGACTGAAGCTTTCTTT	CASSSGMGTEAFF
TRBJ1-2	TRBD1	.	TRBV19	TGTGCCAGTAGTCCACGGGACAGTCCCCAGTATGGCTACACCTTC	CASSPRDSPQYGYTF
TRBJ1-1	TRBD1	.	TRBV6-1	TGTGCCAGCAGTGACAGGGGGCTGAATCTGAACACTGAAGCTTTCTTT	CASSDRGLNLNTEAFF
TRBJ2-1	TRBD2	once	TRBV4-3	TGCGCCAGCAGCCAAGAAGGGACTAGCGCCCGCAATGAGCAGTTCTTC	CASSQEGTSARNEQFF
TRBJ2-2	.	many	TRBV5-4	TGTGCCAGCAGCCGACAGGACCCAACAAGCGGGGAGCTGTTTTTT	CASSRQDPTSGELFF
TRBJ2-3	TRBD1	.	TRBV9	TGTGCCAGCAGCCCCCAGCGGACAGGGATAGGAGATACGCAGTATTTT	CASSPQRTGIGDTQYF
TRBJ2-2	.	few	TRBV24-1	TGTGCCACCAGCTACAGGGACACCGGGGAGCTGTTTTTT	CATSYRDTGELFF
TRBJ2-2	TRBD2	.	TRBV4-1	TGCGCCAGCAGCCCGACCGGACTAGCGGGGAAGGAGCTGTTTTTT	CASSPTGLAGKELFF
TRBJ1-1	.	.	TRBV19	TGTGCCAGTAGCTTCTCGATGGGCTCTGAAGCTTTCTTT	CASSFSMGSEAFF
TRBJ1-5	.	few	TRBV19	TGTGCCAGTAGTACCGAGGCTTATAGCAATCAGCCCCAGCATTTT	CASSTEAYSNQPQHF
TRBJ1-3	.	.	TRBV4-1	TGCGCCAGCAGCCAAGGCCCGCCGGCGGTGATCTCTGGAAACACCATATATTTT	CASSQGPPAVISGNTIYF
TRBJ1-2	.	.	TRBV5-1	TGCGCCAGCAGCTTGGTGCGAGGTAGCTACACCTTC	CASSLVRGSYTF
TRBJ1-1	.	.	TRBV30	TGTGCCTGGACTGGACAGAACACTGAAGCTTTCTTT	CAWTGQNTEAFF
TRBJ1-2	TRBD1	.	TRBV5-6	TGTGCCAGCAGTACACAGGGGAACTATGGCTACACCTTC	CASSTQGNYGYTF